The next 29 T cell receptor beta chains were all read from a single sample in a study of cytomegalovirus exposure and HLA in healthy donors. The data were produced by immunoSEQ multiplex PCR, yet TCRdb's version contains in-frame clones alone and is incomplete. The sample holds about 110,000 clones; over 85% are singletons and the top ten take 1.9%. The specimen sequenced was PBMCs. The receptor source for this set is a woman between 18 and 30 years old in good health and CMV-seronegative.

The table lists this clone with a few counts. CDR3 nucleotides: TGTGCCAAGAACTCAGAGGCCGGTCAGCCCCAGCATTTT. Translating it yields CAKNSEAGQPQHF. V usage is TRBV6-4 and J usage is TRBJ1-5; no clear D. This CDR3 has 13 amino acids. Trimming took 10 bases from V and 6 from J, leaving 16 bases between them. Looked up from germline, CDR1 is MRHNA and CDR2 is SNTAGT.

V and J are TRBV29-1 and TRBJ2-1, with no clear D. Trimming stripped 0 bases from V and 0 bases from J, with 12 bases between. The CDR3 loop spans 16 amino acids. CDR1 and CDR2 from the germline V gene are SQVTM and ANQGSEA. The CDR3 is CSVEDSHPSSYNEQFF. The DNA for the CDR3 is TGCAGCGTTGAAGACAGTCATCCAAGCTCCTACAATGAGCAGTTCTTC.

The V call is TRBV9, the J call TRBJ2-1; TRBD1 matches 8 bases. V shed 0 bases and J 5 bases; nucleotides not matched to a gene: 10. The length of the CDR3 is 17 residues. Per germline, CDR1 SGDLS and CDR2 YYNGEE. This CDR3 reads CASSVEKDRVKHNEQFF. The CDR3 DNA sequence: TGTGCCAGCAGCGTAGAAAAGGACAGGGTTAAACACAATGAGCAGTTCTTC.

This sequence joins TRBV7-2 and TRBJ1-2; a possible D gene is TRBD1 (5 bases). Germline lookup yields CDR1 SGHTA and CDR2 FQGNSA. The CDR3 sequence is 17 residues long. Trimming pared 4 bases from V and 4 bases from J, leaving 22 bases between. CDR3 in amino acids: CASSSIPKGKFSYGYTF. CDR3 nucleotide sequence: TGTGCCAGCAGCTCGATCCCTAAGGGGAAGTTTAGCTATGGCTACACCTTC.

The CDR3 reads CASSPQGDPLYGYTF. In DNA, the CDR3 is TGTGCCAGCAGCCCCCAGGGGGACCCCTTGTATGGCTACACCTTC. The chain employs TRBV28 and TRBJ1-2; 7 positions match TRBD1. CDR3 length equals 15 residues. Germline values: CDR1 MDHEN, CDR2 SYDVKM. V dropped 6 bases and J dropped 5; count of bases not matched to a gene: 12.

V is TRBV7-9 and J is TRBJ2-5; 8 positions agree with TRBD1. Germline CDR1 is SEHNR and CDR2 is FQNEAQ (reference sequence). J lost 2 bases, V lost 4 bases, and 9 bases had no gene match. The CDR3 totals 16 residues. The CDR3 DNA is TGTGCCAGCAGCTCCGGACAGGGACCGATACAAGAGACCCAGTACTTC. Translated: CASSSGQGPIQETQYF.

The rearrangement uses TRBV5-6 and TRBJ2-1; D perhaps matches TRBD2 (6 bases). The germline gives CDR1 SGHDT, CDR2 YYEEEE. CDR3 length: 11 amino acids. V lost 3 bases and J 12 bases, leaving 10 bases between the germline ends. CDR3 DNA: TGTGCCAGCAGCTGGGGGGAATGGCAGTTCTTC. It translates to CASSWGEWQFF.

The table lists this clone with a few counts. The V and J genes are TRBV4-3 and TRBJ2-5; D gene unclear. Germline V gene lookup returns CDR1 LGHNA and CDR2 YSLEER. V was trimmed by 1 base and J by 6 bases, leaving 9 bases between them. The CDR3 contains 13 residues. CDR3 nucleotide sequence: TGCGCCAGCAGCCAAGCGCCGGAGCAGACCCAGTACTTC. Its protein is CASSQAPEQTQYF.

The chain carries TRBV5-6 and TRBJ2-1; 9 bases align to TRBD1. The V gene's germline CDR1 is SGHDT and CDR2 YYEEEE. This CDR3 is built from 15 residues. The J segment lost 7 bases and the V segment lost 5 bases, leaving 10 bases of the junction unmatched. The CDR3 bases are TGTGCCAGCAGTCGGGACAGGGTGAGGGTGAATGAGCAGTTCTTC. Its protein is CASSRDRVRVNEQFF.

This clone was observed a few times. The chain is built from TRBV28 and TRBJ2-5; possibly TRBD2 for D (6 bases). The CDR3 length is 12 residues. Trimming removed 7 bases at V and 5 bases at J, with 11 bases between. CDR1 is MDHEN, CDR2 SYDVKM, per germline. CDR3 region: CASKTGGETQYF. CDR3 nucleotide sequence: TGTGCCAGCAAAACAGGAGGGGAGACCCAGTACTTC.

This sequence joins TRBV7-2 and TRBJ1-1, with D possibly matching TRBD1 (5 bases). V lost 5 bases, J lost 6 bases, and 10 bases lay in between. In germline, CDR1 is SGHTA, CDR2 FQGNSA. CDR3 size: 12 residues. The CDR3 nucleotides are TGTGCCAGCAGCGCGTGGGGGGCTGAAGCTTTCTTT. This gives the protein CASSAWGAEAFF.

This clone was observed a handful of times. This chain links TRBV15 with TRBJ1-2; D unclear. The CDR3 is 13 residues long. Trimming stripped 0 bases from V and 8 bases from J, with 10 bases between. Germline CDR1 LNHNV, CDR2 YYDKDF (reference sequence). The CDR3 here is CATSRDRNWGYTF. The DNA of the CDR3 is TGTGCCACCAGCAGAGATCGTAACTGGGGCTACACCTTC.

The chain carries TRBV13 and TRBJ2-1, with TRBD1 identical over 9 bases. The germline V gene has CDR1 PRHDT and CDR2 FYEKMQ (reference sequence). The CDR3 spans 16 residues. Trimming took 6 bases from V and 3 from J; bases not matched to a gene: 9. In DNA, the CDR3 is TGTGCCAGCAGTCAATTCCGACAGGGGGGCTACAATGAGCAGTTCTTC. Its protein product is CASSQFRQGGYNEQFF.

This chain joins TRBV27 and TRBJ1-3; D remains ambiguous. In germline, CDR1 is MNHEY, CDR2 SMNVEV (reference sequence). V was cut by 0 bases and J by 0 bases, with 6 bases left in between. CDR3 length: 15 residues. The CDR3 region has the DNA TGTGCCAGCAGTTTATCCCTTAGCTCTGGAAACACCATATATTTT. Amino acid sequence: CASSLSLSSGNTIYF.

J is TRBJ2-1 and V is TRBV28; no reliable D call. Germline V gives CDR1 MDHEN, CDR2 SYDVKM. The ends were cut back, 6 bases at V and 6 bases at J, with 9 bases in the middle. This CDR3 spans 12 amino acids. The CDR3 region has the DNA TGTGCCAGCAGCTCTGGCCTCAATGAGCAGTTCTTC. It encodes CASSSGLNEQFF.

V and J are TRBV19 and TRBJ2-5; 10 nucleotides agree with TRBD1. The CDR3 spans 14 residues. The junction had 3 bases not matched to a gene; V was cut back by 6 bases and J by 2 bases. Germline CDR1 is LNHDA and CDR2 is SQIVND (reference sequence). This CDR3 is CASSADRGQETQYF. In DNA form, the CDR3 reads TGTGCCAGTAGCGCGGACAGGGGGCAAGAGACCCAGTACTTC.

The chain recombines TRBV23-1 with TRBJ2-7, with 10 positions matching TRBD2. TRBV23-1 is reported as an ORF; its role is uncertain. V was pared by 4 bases and J by 2 bases, with 8 bases of the junction left unmatched. This CDR3 has 16 amino acids. The CDR3 loop is CASSLRAGGPTYEQYF. The CDR3 nucleotides are TGCGCCAGCAGTCTTCGAGCGGGAGGGCCGACCTACGAGCAGTACTTC.

This chain joins TRBV28 and TRBJ2-1; D remains unclear. The germline CDR1 and CDR2 sequences are MDHEN and SYDVKM. V dropped 1 base and J dropped 5 bases, with 6 bases sitting between them. CDR3 length: 13 residues. The CDR3 here is CASSLFTDNEQFF. The CDR3 DNA is TGTGCCAGCAGTTTATTCACAGACAATGAGCAGTTCTTC.

V gene TRBV2 combines with J gene TRBJ1-4; D unclear. Germline V gene data show CDR1 as SNHLY and CDR2 as FYNNEI. The CDR3 is 14 amino acids. Trimming stripped 4 bases from V and 8 bases from J, with 14 bases between. The CDR3 protein is CASSVRREAEKLFF. The CDR3 DNA reads as TGTGCCAGCAGTGTGCGGAGGGAGGCAGAAAAACTGTTTTTT.

This chain joins TRBV4-3 and TRBJ1-2; D remains ambiguous. Germline CDR1 and CDR2: LGHNA and YSLEER. Trimming cost V 4 bases and J 4 bases, with 13 bases left between them. The CDR3 spans 14 residues. CDR3 loop: CASSPREGPYGYTF. As DNA, the CDR3 is TGCGCCAGCAGCCCGCGGGAGGGTCCCTATGGCTACACCTTC.

This chain joins TRBV4-1 and TRBJ2-5; 8 nucleotides line up with TRBD1. The trim removed 4 bases at V and 5 bases at J, leaving 12 bases unmatched. The CDR3 extends over 16 amino acids. Germline V gene sequence: CDR1 MGHRA, CDR2 YSYEKL. This CDR3 reads CASSRRTERTGETQYF. CDR3 nucleotide sequence: TGCGCCAGCAGCCGTCGAACTGAGAGGACAGGGGAGACCCAGTACTTC.

The V call is TRBV7-2, the J call TRBJ2-7; 11 nucleotides agree with TRBD1. CDR1 is SGHTA and CDR2 is FQGNSA in the germline V gene. V dropped 5 bases and J dropped 4; count of bases not matched to a gene: 13. The CDR3 runs to 17 residues. The CDR3 sequence: CASSTLGLGDRGYEQYF. CDR3 coding DNA: TGTGCCAGCAGCACCCTCGGGCTGGGGGACAGGGGGTACGAGCAGTACTTC. Complete variable domain (other parts from reference TRBV7-2 and TRBJ2-7): GAGVSQSPSNKVTEKGKDVELRCDPISGHTALYWYRQSLGQGLEFLIYFQGNSAPDKSGLPSDRFSAERTGGSVSTLTIQRTQQEDSAVYLCASSTLGLGDRGYEQYFGPGTRLTVT.

J is TRBJ2-7 and V is TRBV5-5; 11 bases map to TRBD2. The CDR3 loop spans 15 amino acids. Germline loops: CDR1 SGHKS, CDR2 YYEKEE (reference sequence). The junction had 9 bases not matched to a gene; V was cut back by 4 bases and J by 6 bases. In nucleotides, the CDR3 is TGTGCCAGCAGCATCAGGACTAGCGGGCCTTTCGAGCAGTACTTC. This codes for CASSIRTSGPFEQYF.

The chain couples TRBV30 to TRBJ1-1; possibly TRBD1 for D (5 bases). CDR3 length: 17 residues. V gave up 3 bases and J gave up 3 bases, with 23 bases separating them. The germline gives CDR1 GTSNPN, CDR2 SVGIG (reference sequence). The CDR3 sequence: CAWRTDPIMILDTEAFF. The CDR3 DNA is TGTGCCTGGAGGACAGACCCTATCATGATTTTGGACACTGAAGCTTTCTTT.

The CDR3 is CASSESWITGRAYGYTF. CDR3 in DNA: TGTGCCAGCAGTGAATCTTGGATAACAGGGAGGGCATATGGCTACACCTTC. This rearrangement joins TRBV2 to TRBJ1-2, with TRBD1 as a possible D gene (6 bases). The CDR3 is made up of 17 amino acids. Germline V gives CDR1 SNHLY, CDR2 FYNNEI. Trimming cost V 2 bases and J 5 bases, with 21 bases left between them.

J is TRBJ1-1 and V is TRBV29-1; D is possibly TRBD1 (5 bases). The CDR3 consists of 13 residues. V gave up 4 bases and J gave up 1 base, with 10 bases separating them. The germline V gene has CDR1 SQVTM and CDR2 ANQGSEA. CDR3 coding DNA: TGCAGCGTTGTCAGGGTTGGGAACACTGAAGCTTTCTTT. This translates into CSVVRVGNTEAFF.

The CDR3 DNA sequence: TGTGCCTCAACAAGGGGAACAGGGGCAACTAATGAAAAACTGTTTTTT. This sequence encodes CASTRGTGATNEKLFF. This chain joins TRBV2 and TRBJ1-4; 7 bases match TRBD1. In germline, CDR1 is SNHLY, CDR2 FYNNEI. V dropped 11 bases and J dropped 0; count of bases not matched to a gene: 12. The CDR3 extends over 16 amino acids.

Worth noting for this clone: This sample also contains other DNA sequences that code for the same CDR3. The chain employs TRBV2 and TRBJ2-1; 8 nucleotides agree with TRBD2. The CDR3 sequence is 14 residues long. Germline lookup yields CDR1 SNHLY and CDR2 FYNNEI. J was trimmed by 1 base and V by 9 bases; bases with no gene match: 5. CDR3 coding DNA: TGTGCCAGTAGGGAGCGGGGGTCCTACAATGAGCAGTTCTTC. Translated, it gives CASRERGSYNEQFF.

The chain combines TRBV30 with TRBJ1-5; weak D call: TRBD1 (6 bases). The CDR3 contains 15 residues. V lost 3 bases, J lost 4 bases, and 16 bases lay in between. Germline CDR1 and CDR2: GTSNPN and SVGIG (reference sequence). The chain's CDR3 is CAWSKQGLGNQPQHF. CDR3 sequence (DNA): TGTGCCTGGAGCAAACAGGGCCTTGGGAATCAGCCCCAGCATTTT.